These 22 T cell receptor beta chains were all obtained from the same sample, sequenced in a study of blood T cells in healthy people across ages. Alongside a J-beta primer mix, a sample-barcoded 5' primer served in a second PCR lasting about 7 to 12 cycles. In TCRdb, the 5' RACE reads were re-called with MiXCR into one record per CDR3 protein. The table shows roughly 570,000 distinct CDR3 sequences, with 25% to 30% occurring only once. The sample consisted of blood. All receptors derive from a woman aged 70-85 years in good health.

This chain connects TRBV12-3 or TRBV12-4 to TRBJ2-7; 9 nucleotides align to TRBD1. The V and J ends lost 6 bases and 5 bases, in that order; junction bases with no gene match: 5. The CDR3 is 13 residues long. As DNA, the CDR3 is TGTGCCAGCAGACTCACAGGGGGCCACGAGCAGTACTTC. It encodes CASRLTGGHEQYF.

This chain links TRBV5-5 with TRBJ1-4; 7 bases agree with TRBD1. The CDR3 is 16 amino acids. The germline V gene has CDR1 SGHKS and CDR2 YYEKEE (reference sequence). With V trimmed by 4 bases and J by 5 bases, 11 bases remained unmatched. The CDR3 DNA sequence: TGTGCCAGCAGCCAGGAGGGGACAGCTTTAAATGAAAAACTGTTTTTT. Amino acid sequence: CASSQEGTALNEKLFF.

Here the CDR3 reads CSATGTTSYEQYF. In nucleotides, the CDR3 is TGCAGTGCAACCGGGACTACATCCTACGAGCAGTACTTC. The chain combines TRBV20-1 with TRBJ2-7; 7 bases fit TRBD2. The CDR3 has 13 amino acids. V was pared by 6 bases and J by 1 base, with 6 bases of the junction left unmatched. CDR1 is DFQATT, CDR2 SNEGSKA, per germline (reference sequence).

With regard to this clonotype: A much larger clone sits a single nucleotide away, making a read error possible. This rearrangement joins TRBV7-9 to TRBJ2-2, with TRBD1 matching over 7 bases. The CDR3 runs 13 residues. Germline CDR1 and CDR2: SEHNR and FQNEAQ (reference sequence). Trimming removed 5 bases from V and 4 bases from J; junction bases left unmatched: 1. In DNA form, the CDR3 reads TGTGCCAGCAGCAACAGGGGCACCGGGGAGCTGTTTTTT. Its protein product is CASSNRGTGELFF.

The rearrangement joins TRBV29-1 to TRBJ2-7; weak D call: TRBD2 (6 bases). The V end lost 5 bases, the J end lost 6 bases, and 14 bases lay between the germline ends. Germline V CDR1 and CDR2: SQVTM, ANQGSEA. This CDR3 spans 12 amino acids. CDR3 coding DNA: TGCAGCGTTAAAATCGCCGGGAGCGAGCAGTACTTC. Its translation is CSVKIAGSEQYF.

This chain connects TRBV28 to TRBJ2-1; 8 positions agree with TRBD2. This CDR3 is built from 18 residues. V lost 5 bases to trimming and J lost 2 bases; unmatched junction nucleotides: 14. Germline CDR1 MDHEN, CDR2 SYDVKM. The CDR3 DNA is TGTGCCAGCAGTCCCCTTAGGGGGGGCGGGGGGCCCTACAATGAGCAGTTCTTC. It encodes CASSPLRGGGGPYNEQFF.

Only a few counts were recorded for this clonotype. Compared with germline, one end of the junction differs, possibly owing to a read error. This chain links TRBV6-1 with TRBJ2-1; tentatively, D is TRBD1 (6 bases). CDR3 length: 15 residues. CDR1 and CDR2 (germline): MNHNS, SASEGT. The CDR3 region is CASSKASGAQDQQFF. The CDR3 DNA is TGTGCCAGCAGTAAAGCCTCAGGGGCACAGGATCAGCAGTTCTTC.

CDR3 sequence (DNA): TGCAGCGTATCCCAGGGGGCCTTGAATGAAAAACTGTTTTTT. Residues: CSVSQGALNEKLFF. The chain uses TRBV29-1 and TRBJ1-4, with TRBD1 matching 8 bases. The V and J ends lost 6 bases and 5 bases, in that order; junction bases with no gene match: 8. This CDR3 spans 14 amino acids. Germline V gene data show CDR1 as SQVTM and CDR2 as ANQGSEA. Full variable domain (remainder filled in from reference TRBV29-1 and TRBJ1-4): SAVISQKPSRDICQRGTSLTIQCQVDSQVTMMFWYRQQPGQSLTLIATANQGSEATYESGFVIDKFPISRPNLTFSTLTVSNMSPEDSSIYLCSVSQGALNEKLFFGSGTQLSVL.

Only a few counts were recorded for this clonotype. This chain joins TRBV5-1 and TRBJ2-4; 11 bases are shared with TRBD1. Losses at the gene ends were 5 bases for V and 2 bases for J; bases not matched to a gene: 6. CDR1 and CDR2 from the germline V gene are SGHRS and YFSETQ. CDR3 length: 16 residues. In DNA, the CDR3 is TGCGCCAGCAGGCGAGGGACAGGGGGGACCAAAAACATTCAGTACTTC. It is translated as CASRRGTGGTKNIQYF.

This clonotype has more than one count but fewer than ten. This chain uses TRBV5-1 with TRBJ2-6; 9 positions agree with TRBD1. The CDR3 is 18 amino acids. Germline CDR1 SGHRS, CDR2 YFSETQ. V was pared by 4 bases and J by 4 bases, with 12 bases of the junction left unmatched. DNA for the CDR3: TGCGCCAGCAGCCAATACCGGGACAGGGCATCAGGGGCCAACGTCCTGACTTTC. Residues: CASSQYRDRASGANVLTF.

This clonotype was found a few times. The CDR3 DNA reads as TGTGCCAGCAGCTCCGGGACGAACCCTGGAAACACCATATATTTT. Protein product: CASSSGTNPGNTIYF. The V and J genes are TRBV7-2 and TRBJ1-3; tentative D call: TRBD1 (5 bases). Per the germline V gene, CDR1 is SGHTA and CDR2 is FQGNSA. V lost 4 bases and J lost 2, with 12 bases in between. This CDR3 region has 15 residues.

A few counts support this clonotype. The rearrangement links TRBV6-2 or TRBV6-3 to TRBJ2-2; D gene ambiguous. V lost 6 bases, J lost 2 bases, and 10 bases lay in between. Germline V CDR1 and CDR2: MNHEY, SVGEGT. The CDR3 sequence is 14 residues long. CDR3 sequence reads: CASRQSLNTGELFF. The CDR3 bases are TGTGCCAGCAGGCAGAGCCTAAACACCGGGGAGCTGTTTTTT.

V is TRBV7-9 and J is TRBJ1-4, with unresolved D. The V end lost 5 bases, the J end lost 8 bases, and 18 bases lay between the germline ends. CDR1 and CDR2 from the germline V gene are SEHNR and FQNEAQ (reference sequence). This CDR3 spans 15 amino acids. Here the CDR3 reads CASSPFGSREEKLFF. CDR3 DNA sequence: TGTGCCAGCAGCCCCTTTGGGTCGCGGGAAGAAAAACTGTTTTTT.

The chain couples TRBV9 to TRBJ1-1; D unclear. Germline V gene sequence: CDR1 SGDLS, CDR2 YYNGEE. The CDR3 covers 15 residues. V was shortened by 0 bases and J by 0 bases, with 9 bases between the two germline ends. The CDR3, as DNA: TGTGCCAGCAGCGTAGGGGGAGGACTGAACACTGAAGCTTTCTTT. Translating it yields CASSVGGGLNTEAFF.

V and J are TRBV29-1 and TRBJ1-1; unclear D gene. The germline V gene encodes CDR1 SQVTM and CDR2 ANQGSEA. The V end was cut by 4 bases, the J end by 8 bases, with 8 bases between. This CDR3 contains 10 residues. The CDR3 spells CSVVYPEAFF. The CDR3 DNA reads TGCAGCGTTGTTTACCCGGAAGCTTTCTTT.

The V call is TRBV7-9, the J call TRBJ2-3; D may be TRBD2 (6 bases). Trimming removed 1 base from V and 2 bases from J, with 10 bases in between. Germline CDR1 reads SEHNR; CDR2 reads FQNEAQ (reference sequence). The CDR3 length is 15 residues. For the CDR3, the DNA is TGTGCCAGCAGCTTAGGGGTAGCGGTCACAGATACGCAGTATTTT. It codes for CASSLGVAVTDTQYF.

Regarding this clonotype: One junction end disagrees with the germline gene, perhaps due to a read error. The rearrangement joins TRBV12-3 or TRBV12-4 to TRBJ2-5; D is perhaps TRBD1 (5 bases). The CDR3 sequence is 13 residues long. The CDR3 protein is CASSFRTTAYQYF. The CDR3 DNA sequence: TGCGCCAGCAGTTTTCGGACAACCGCCTACCAGTACTTC.

The rearrangement joins TRBV5-1 to TRBJ2-7; D is perhaps TRBD1 (6 bases). Trimming shortened V by 1 base and J by 2 bases, and 10 bases separated the two germline ends. Germline V gives CDR1 SGHRS, CDR2 YFSETQ. The CDR3 is 14 amino acids. The CDR3 DNA follows: TGCGCCAGCAGCTTGAGGGGGAGAACCTACGAGCAGTACTTC. Protein product: CASSLRGRTYEQYF.

This chain uses TRBV20-1 with TRBJ2-1; TRBD2 matches at 9 bases. The J call may be faulty, since TRBJ2-5 better matches the DNA end. The CDR3 is 15 residues long. Germline V gene data show CDR1 as DFQATT and CDR2 as SNEGSKA (reference sequence). CDR3 amino acids: CSARDPRREGETQYF. CDR3 DNA sequence: TGCAGTGCTAGAGATCCCCGGCGGGAGGGAGAGACCCAGTACTTC.

This sequence joins TRBV20-1 and TRBJ2-3, with 9 nucleotides matching TRBD1. CDR3 length: 16 residues. The V gene end was trimmed by 0 bases and the J gene end by 2 bases; junction bases not matched to a gene: 6. Germline CDR1 reads DFQATT; CDR2 reads SNEGSKA (reference sequence). CDR3 DNA: TGCAGTGCTAGAGATCCGAGACAGGGGGTCACAGATACGCAGTATTTT. Translating it yields CSARDPRQGVTDTQYF.

The chain carries TRBV24-1 and TRBJ2-1; TRBD2 matches 9 bases. There are 15 residues in the CDR3. With 3 bases clipped from V and 6 bases from J, the junction kept 5 bases outside the gene matches. Germline V gene data show CDR1 as KGHDR and CDR2 as SFDVKD. The CDR3: CATSDRGGAGNEQFF. CDR3 nucleotides: TGTGCCACCAGTGATCGCGGGGGGGCCGGCAATGAGCAGTTCTTC.

The rearrangement links TRBV15 to TRBJ2-1; 7 bases align to TRBD1. The germline gives CDR1 LNHNV, CDR2 YYDKDF (reference sequence). V shed 1 base, J shed 7 bases, and the junction held 4 bases outside the gene matches. This CDR3 has 14 residues. CDR3 amino acids: CATSRAGQQNEQFF. In DNA, the CDR3 is TGTGCCACCAGCAGAGCGGGACAGCAAAATGAGCAGTTCTTC.